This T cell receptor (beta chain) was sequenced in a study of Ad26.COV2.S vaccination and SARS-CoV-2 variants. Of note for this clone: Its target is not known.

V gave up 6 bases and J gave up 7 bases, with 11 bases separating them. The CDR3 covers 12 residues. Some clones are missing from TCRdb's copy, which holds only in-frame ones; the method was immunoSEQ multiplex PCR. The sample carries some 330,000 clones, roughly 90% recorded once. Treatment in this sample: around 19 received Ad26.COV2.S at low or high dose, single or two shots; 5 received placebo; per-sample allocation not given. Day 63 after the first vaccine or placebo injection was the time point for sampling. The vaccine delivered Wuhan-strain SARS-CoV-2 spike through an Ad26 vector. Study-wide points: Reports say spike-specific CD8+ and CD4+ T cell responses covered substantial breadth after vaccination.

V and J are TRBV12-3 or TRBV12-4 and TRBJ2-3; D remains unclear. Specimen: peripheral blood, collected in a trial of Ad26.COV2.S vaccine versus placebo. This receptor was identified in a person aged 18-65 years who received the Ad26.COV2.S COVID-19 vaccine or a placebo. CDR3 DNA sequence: TGTGCCAGCAGCCCTTTTTTAAATACGCAGTATTTT. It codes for CASSPFLNTQYF.